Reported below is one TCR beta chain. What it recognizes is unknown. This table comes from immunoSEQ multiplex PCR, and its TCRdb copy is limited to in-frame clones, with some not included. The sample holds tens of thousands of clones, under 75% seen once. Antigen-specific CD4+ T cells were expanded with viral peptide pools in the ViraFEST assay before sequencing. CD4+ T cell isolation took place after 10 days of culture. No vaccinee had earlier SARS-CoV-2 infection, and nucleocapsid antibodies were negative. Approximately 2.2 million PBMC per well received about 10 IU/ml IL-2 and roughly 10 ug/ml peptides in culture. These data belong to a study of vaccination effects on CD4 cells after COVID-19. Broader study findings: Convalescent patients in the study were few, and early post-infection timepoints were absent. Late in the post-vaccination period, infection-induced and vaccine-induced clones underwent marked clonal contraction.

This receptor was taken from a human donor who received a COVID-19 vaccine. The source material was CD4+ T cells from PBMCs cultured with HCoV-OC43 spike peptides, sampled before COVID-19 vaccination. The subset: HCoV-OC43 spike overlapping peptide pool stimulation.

CDR3 coding DNA: TGTGCCAGCAGCTTAGTGGTGGGGGGGCCCCCAGATACGCAGTATTTT. This encodes CASSLVVGGPPDTQYF. V gene TRBV11-3 combines with J gene TRBJ2-3; the D gene is possibly TRBD2 (7 bases). CDR3 size: 16 residues. Deletions cut 1 base from V and 4 bases from J, with 15 bases between. Germline-derived CDR1 and CDR2 are SGHNT and YENEEA.